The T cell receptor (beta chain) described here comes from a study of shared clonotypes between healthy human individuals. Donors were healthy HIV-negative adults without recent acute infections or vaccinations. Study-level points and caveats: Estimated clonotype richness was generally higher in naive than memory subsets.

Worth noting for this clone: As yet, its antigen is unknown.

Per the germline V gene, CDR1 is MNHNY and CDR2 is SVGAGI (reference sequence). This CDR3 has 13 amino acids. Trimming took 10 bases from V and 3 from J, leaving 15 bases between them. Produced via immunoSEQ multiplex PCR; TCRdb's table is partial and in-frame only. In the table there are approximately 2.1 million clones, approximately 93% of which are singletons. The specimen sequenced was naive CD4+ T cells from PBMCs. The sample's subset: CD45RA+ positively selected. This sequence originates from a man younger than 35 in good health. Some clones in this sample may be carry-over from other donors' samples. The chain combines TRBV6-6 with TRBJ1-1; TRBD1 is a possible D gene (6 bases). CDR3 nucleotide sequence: TGTGCCATACTAACAGGGCCCTACACTGAAGCTTTCTTT. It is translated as CAILTGPYTEAFF.